One sample yielded the 2 T cell receptor beta chains listed below, sequenced in a study of blood T cell repertoires in COVID-19. TCRdb's copy holds only in-frame clones and misses some; the assay was immunoSEQ multiplex PCR. Of 180,000 or so clones listed, 86% are singletons. The sequenced sample consisted of PBMCs or T cells enriched from blood (not recorded which). Receptors originate from a woman aged 25-40 years who had recovered from COVID-19.

In its sample, this clone was seen once. The rearrangement links TRBV7-9 to TRBJ1-1, with D tentatively TRBD1 (5 bases). The CDR3 consists of 17 residues. Germline V CDR1 and CDR2: SEHNR, FQNEAQ (reference sequence). Trimming stripped 9 bases from V and 3 bases from J, with 26 bases between. In DNA, the CDR3 is TGTGCCAGTAACACCAATGGGGGGGTCGAGGGTGACACTGAAGCTTTCTTT. Translating gives CASNTNGGVEGDTEAFF.

The gene calls are TRBV10-3 and TRBJ2-7; 14 bases line up with TRBD2. From germline, CDR1 is ENHRY and CDR2 SYGVKD. The CDR3 is 18 residues long. V trimming: 2 bases; J trimming: 2 bases; junction bases outside the gene matches: 8. Here the CDR3 reads CAISEIGLAGGRPYEQYF. Here the CDR3 DNA reads TGTGCCATCAGTGAGATAGGACTAGCGGGAGGTCGTCCCTACGAGCAGTACTTC.